Listed here are 27 T cell receptor beta chains from one sample, sequenced in a study of blood T cell repertoires in COVID-19. The assay was immunoSEQ multiplex PCR, and TCRdb's table has in-frame clones only and misses some. Among tens of thousands of clones, 88% were seen once, and the ten largest hold approximately 9.5%. Sequenced sample: peripheral blood. The receptors stem from a human donor in a cohort sampled during active COVID-19.

V and J are TRBV7-9 and TRBJ1-2, with TRBD1 as a possible D gene (6 bases). V lost 5 bases and J 6 bases, leaving 19 bases between the germline ends. The CDR3 spans 15 residues. The germline V gene has CDR1 SEHNR and CDR2 FQNEAQ (reference sequence). The CDR3 nucleotides are TGTGCCAGCAGCCGGTTCGGGGGGGCTCCCCATGGCTACACCTTC. Its translation is CASSRFGGAPHGYTF.

The chain couples TRBV10-3 to TRBJ1-2, with 9 nucleotides matching TRBD1. The CDR3 consists of 16 residues. Germline V lookup: CDR1 ENHRY, CDR2 SYGVKD. V dropped 3 bases and J dropped 5; count of bases not matched to a gene: 10. In DNA, the CDR3 is TGTGCCATCAGTGACCCCGCCGTTGGGACAGGGTATGGCTACACCTTC. It translates to CAISDPAVGTGYGYTF.

This chain connects TRBV5-4 to TRBJ2-2; weak D call: TRBD1 (5 bases). The CDR3 is 15 residues long. Germline-derived CDR1 and CDR2 are SGHNT and YYREEE (reference sequence). V lost 0 bases to trimming and J lost 0 bases, with 6 bases between them. CDR3 nucleotide sequence: TGTGCCAGCAGCTTGGACAGGACGAACACCGGGGAGCTGTTTTTT. The encoded protein is CASSLDRTNTGELFF. The variable domain in full, with the rest retrieved from reference TRBV5-4 and TRBJ2-2, is ETGVTQSPTHLIKTRGQQVTLRCSSQSGHNTVSWYQQALGQGPQFIFQYYREEENGRGNFPPRFSGLQFPNYSSELNVNALELDDSALYLCASSLDRTNTGELFFGEGSRLTVL.

This chain connects TRBV28 to TRBJ2-2, with TRBD1 matching over 7 bases. The V gene end was trimmed by 6 bases and the J gene end by 3 bases; junction bases not matched to a gene: 7. The germline gives CDR1 MDHEN, CDR2 SYDVKM. The CDR3 covers 15 residues. CDR3 nucleotides: TGTGCCAGCAGATTAGAGGGGGCGCACACCGGGGAGCTGTTTTTT. Its protein is CASRLEGAHTGELFF.

The V gene is TRBV5-5, the J gene TRBJ1-1, with no clear D. Germline-derived CDR1 and CDR2 are SGHKS and YYEKEE (reference sequence). V was clipped by 7 bases and J by 0 bases, with 7 bases between them. This CDR3 has 12 amino acids. CDR3 region: CASLAMNTEAFF. Written as DNA, the CDR3 is TGTGCCAGCCTAGCGATGAACACTGAAGCTTTCTTT.

This chain links TRBV3-1 (or the pseudogene TRBV3-2) with TRBJ2-2; TRBD2 agrees at 13 bases. Germline CDR1 reads LGHDT; CDR2 reads YNNKEL (reference sequence). Losses at the gene ends were 8 bases for V and 4 bases for J; bases not matched to a gene: 7. The CDR3 has 16 residues. In nucleotides, the CDR3 is TGTGCCAGCGCCCGGGGACTAGCGGGGAGCACCGGGGAGCTGTTTTTT. Amino acid sequence: CASARGLAGSTGELFF.

V and J are TRBV7-9 and TRBJ2-7; no firm D call. V was trimmed by 4 bases and J by 5 bases, leaving 15 bases between them. Germline V CDR1 and CDR2: SEHNR, FQNEAQ (reference sequence). The CDR3 spans 14 residues. The DNA of the CDR3 is TGTGCCAGCAGCTCAGCTGGCAGCGAGGACGAGCAGTACTTC. Its translation is CASSSAGSEDEQYF.

This clone was seen only once. This chain joins TRBV20-1 and TRBJ2-7; D is unclear. Germline loops: CDR1 DFQATT, CDR2 SNEGSKA (reference sequence). Deletions cut 1 base from V and 6 bases from J, with 7 bases between. The CDR3 spans 11 residues. The CDR3: CSARGGFEQYF. The DNA for the CDR3 is TGCAGTGCTAGAGGCGGATTCGAGCAGTACTTC.

This clone has a handful of counts. The gene calls are TRBV7-6 and TRBJ2-2; 9 nucleotides line up with TRBD2. Germline V gene lookup returns CDR1 SGHVS and CDR2 FNYEAQ. Trimming cost V 2 bases and J 7 bases; bases outside gene matches: 11. This CDR3 region has 17 residues. CDR3 loop: CASSLLAGGPRGGELFF. The CDR3 DNA reads as TGTGCCAGCAGCTTACTCGCGGGAGGGCCGAGGGGCGGGGAGCTGTTTTTT.

J is TRBJ2-1 and V is TRBV19, with D possibly being TRBD2 (5 bases). V dropped 3 bases and J dropped 2 bases, with 8 bases sitting between them. The germline gives CDR1 LNHDA, CDR2 SQIVND (reference sequence). This CDR3 is built from 14 residues. The CDR3 DNA sequence: TGTGCCAGTAGTATTACTAGAACCTACAATGAGCAGTTCTTC. Its protein is CASSITRTYNEQFF.

This clone was found a few times. The genes are TRBV3-1 (or the pseudogene TRBV3-2) and TRBJ1-1, with 7 bases aligning to TRBD1. CDR3 length: 14 amino acids. Germline trimming cut 4 bases from V and 1 base from J; bases unmatched to any gene: 3. Germline loops: CDR1 LGHDT, CDR2 YNNKEL (reference sequence). CDR3 sequence (DNA): TGTGCCAGCAGCCTCGGGACAGCGAACACTGAAGCTTTCTTT. Amino acids: CASSLGTANTEAFF.

This chain links TRBV7-9 with TRBJ1-4; D possibly corresponds to TRBD1 (5 bases). Germline-derived CDR1 and CDR2 are SEHNR and FQNEAQ (reference sequence). V was clipped by 2 bases and J by 8 bases, with 12 bases between them. CDR3 length equals 14 residues. DNA of the CDR3: TGTGCCAGCAGCTTAAATACAGGTCGGGAAAAACTGTTTTTT. Translated, it gives CASSLNTGREKLFF.

The rearrangement uses TRBV4-1 and TRBJ2-2, with TRBD2 as a possible D gene (6 bases). There are 15 residues in the CDR3. The V gene lost 4 bases and the J gene lost 3 bases, with 12 bases spanning the gap. The V gene's germline CDR1 is MGHRA and CDR2 YSYEKL. The CDR3 nucleotides read TGCGCCAGCAGCCGAGGGTCGGGAGACACCGGGGAGCTGTTTTTT. This encodes CASSRGSGDTGELFF.

This chain uses TRBV5-6 with TRBJ1-2, with TRBD1 identical over 9 bases. The germline CDR1 and CDR2 sequences are SGHDT and YYEEEE. This CDR3 contains 14 residues. The V and J ends lost 4 bases and 6 bases, in that order; junction bases with no gene match: 7. Written as DNA, the CDR3 is TGTGCCAGCAGCAGAGGACAGGGGAGAGATGGCTACACCTTC. Protein product: CASSRGQGRDGYTF. Together with reference TRBV5-6 and TRBJ1-2, the CDR3 gives the full variable domain: DAGVTQSPTHLIKTRGQQVTLRCSPKSGHDTVSWYQQALGQGPQFIFQYYEEEERQRGNFPDRFSGHQFPNYSSELNVNALLLGDSALYLCASSRGQGRDGYTFGSGTRLTVV.

This chain uses TRBV30 with TRBJ1-2; D ambiguous. Trimming removed 1 base at V and 4 bases at J, with 7 bases between. The CDR3 is 12 residues long. CDR1 and CDR2 from the germline V gene are GTSNPN and SVGIG (reference sequence). The CDR3 DNA follows: TGTGCCTGGAGTGGCACGGGCTATGGCTACACCTTC. This gives the protein CAWSGTGYGYTF.

The chain couples TRBV6-2 or TRBV6-3 to TRBJ1-6; 12 positions match TRBD1. This CDR3 is built from 17 residues. With 5 bases clipped from V and 2 bases from J, the junction kept 4 bases outside the gene matches. Germline CDR1 is MNHEY and CDR2 is SVGEGT. The CDR3 protein is CASSTGTGGAYNSPLHF. The DNA of the CDR3 is TGTGCCAGCAGTACCGGGACAGGGGGCGCCTATAATTCACCCCTCCACTTT.

The V gene is TRBV9, the J gene TRBJ2-3; D gene uncertain. This CDR3 is built from 12 residues. Trimming pared 3 bases from V and 3 bases from J, leaving 5 bases between. Germline V gene sequence: CDR1 SGDLS, CDR2 YYNGEE. The CDR3, as DNA: TGTGCCAGCAGCGGGCAGACAGATACGCAGTATTTT. It yields the protein CASSGQTDTQYF.

V is TRBV5-8 and J is TRBJ1-1, with D possibly being TRBD1 (6 bases). Germline CDR1 is SGHTS and CDR2 is YDEGEE. There are 13 residues in the CDR3. Deletions cut 5 bases from V and 5 bases from J, with 13 bases between. CDR3 coding DNA: TGTGCCAGCAGATTCAGGGGTGGGACTGAAGCTTTCTTT. The encoded protein is CASRFRGGTEAFF.

The J gene is TRBJ2-5, the V gene TRBV12-3 or TRBV12-4; D may be TRBD1 (6 bases). Trimming pared 7 bases from V and 2 bases from J, leaving 11 bases between. The CDR3 is made up of 13 amino acids. The CDR3 DNA reads as TGTGCCAGCACGGACAGTCTACAAGAGACCCAGTACTTC. It specifies CASTDSLQETQYF.

V gene TRBV9 combines with J gene TRBJ1-6, with 7 bases identical to TRBD1. The CDR3 is 13 residues long. V dropped 4 bases and J dropped 11; count of bases not matched to a gene: 6. In germline, CDR1 is SGDLS, CDR2 YYNGEE. This CDR3 reads CASSHRGEPPLHF. In DNA, the CDR3 is TGTGCCAGCAGCCACAGGGGAGAGCCACCCCTCCACTTT.

J is TRBJ1-2 and V is TRBV3-1 (or the pseudogene TRBV3-2); no reliable D call. Germline lookup yields CDR1 LGHDT and CDR2 YNNKEL (reference sequence). The CDR3 covers 13 residues. V was pared by 1 base and J by 8 bases, with 11 bases between. CDR3 sequence (DNA): TGTGCCAGCAGCCAAGTAAGAGGCTCCGGCTACACCTTC. Protein sequence: CASSQVRGSGYTF.

This sequence joins TRBV7-9 and TRBJ2-3; 7 nucleotides line up with TRBD1. This CDR3 is built from 13 residues. Germline values: CDR1 SEHNR, CDR2 FQNEAQ (reference sequence). V lost 5 bases to trimming and J lost 3 bases; unmatched junction nucleotides: 2. The CDR3 bases are TGTGCCAGCAGCCCACAGGGGACAGATACGCAGTATTTT. It encodes CASSPQGTDTQYF.

The genes are TRBV5-1 and TRBJ1-1, with a weak D call TRBD1 (5 bases). This CDR3 spans 14 amino acids. In germline, CDR1 is SGHRS, CDR2 YFSETQ. The ends were cut back, 2 bases at V and 2 bases at J, with 10 bases in the middle. CDR3 in amino acids: CASSLGGANTEAFF. CDR3 DNA: TGCGCCAGCAGCTTAGGAGGGGCCAACACTGAAGCTTTCTTT.

This clone was seen once. V and J are TRBV29-1 and TRBJ1-1; D is unresolved. The CDR3 totals 12 residues. Deletions cut 4 bases from V and 3 bases from J, with 9 bases between. CDR1 and CDR2 from the germline V gene are SQVTM and ANQGSEA. The CDR3 coding sequence is TGCAGCGTTGGATTTGCGGACACTGAAGCTTTCTTT. Its translation is CSVGFADTEAFF.

The chain recombines TRBV28 with TRBJ2-1, with D possibly being TRBD2 (5 bases). The CDR3 is 18 amino acids. CDR1 is MDHEN and CDR2 is SYDVKM in the germline V gene. V shed 3 bases and J shed 0 bases, with 18 bases lying between them. CDR3 coding DNA: TGTGCCAGCAGTTTGAGTGGTCGGACTGCCTTCTCCTACAATGAGCAGTTCTTC. This encodes CASSLSGRTAFSYNEQFF.

This clone was counted once. The CDR3 DNA reads as TGCGCCAGCAGCTCCGGACTAGCGGGGGGGACTTCTAGCACAGATACGCAGTATTTT. Translated: CASSSGLAGGTSSTDTQYF. This chain connects TRBV5-1 to TRBJ2-3; 15 bases are a match to TRBD2. With V trimmed by 3 bases and J by 0 bases, 8 bases remained unmatched. The CDR3 consists of 19 residues. The V gene's germline CDR1 is SGHRS and CDR2 YFSETQ.

This chain joins TRBV7-2 and TRBJ1-2, with a tentative D call TRBD1 (6 bases). CDR1 is SGHTA and CDR2 is FQGNSA in the germline V gene. The CDR3 has 14 residues. V lost 2 bases and J 7 bases, leaving 14 bases between the germline ends. For the CDR3, the DNA is TGTGCCAGCAGCTTAATTACAGGGCGCGGTGGCTACACCTTC. This encodes CASSLITGRGGYTF.